These 5 T cell receptor beta chains share one sample of origin, sequenced in a study of T cell responses to AZD1222 COVID-19 vaccine. The method was immunoSEQ multiplex PCR; TCRdb's version includes in-frame clones alone and lacks a portion of them. Among 100,000 or so clones, more than 85% were seen once, and the ten largest hold approximately 16%. Source: peripheral blood, taken on day 0 of AZD1222 vaccination. These TCRs come from an adult in good health.

This chain links TRBV24-1 with TRBJ2-1; D is unclear. Germline V gives CDR1 KGHDR, CDR2 SFDVKD. This CDR3 spans 12 amino acids. Deletions cut 2 bases from V and 2 bases from J, with 0 bases between. As DNA, the CDR3 is TGTGCCACCAGTGATTCCTACAATGAGCAGTTCTTC. Amino acid sequence: CATSDSYNEQFF.

This clone showed up just once. The chain recombines TRBV18 with TRBJ2-5; TRBD2 is a possible D gene (6 bases). Per germline, CDR1 KGHSH and CDR2 LQKENI. Trimming removed 6 bases at V and 2 bases at J, with 10 bases between. CDR3 length: 13 amino acids. The CDR3 sequence is CASSAGPQETQYF. The CDR3 DNA follows: TGTGCCAGCTCTGCGGGGCCGCAAGAGACCCAGTACTTC.

V and J are TRBV28 and TRBJ1-1; 7 bases match TRBD1. This CDR3 contains 15 residues. Trimming removed 3 bases from V and 5 bases from J; junction bases left unmatched: 9. Germline loops: CDR1 MDHEN, CDR2 SYDVKM. CDR3: CASSFIGQGETEAFF. In DNA form, the CDR3 reads TGTGCCAGCAGTTTCATTGGGCAGGGGGAAACTGAAGCTTTCTTT.

The genes are TRBV3-1 (or the pseudogene TRBV3-2) and TRBJ2-7; unclear D gene. This CDR3 is 15 amino acids long. Germline CDR1 reads LGHDT; CDR2 reads YNNKEL (reference sequence). The V end lost 0 bases, the J end lost 2 bases, and 11 bases lay between the germline ends. The CDR3 region is CASSQDSSGAYEQYF. CDR3 in DNA: TGTGCCAGCAGCCAAGATTCCTCAGGCGCCTACGAGCAGTACTTC.

This clone was observed a single time. The rearrangement links TRBV5-1 to TRBJ1-1; 7 positions match TRBD1. The length of the CDR3 is 15 residues. V lost 4 bases and J lost 0; bases outside the gene matches: 6. The germline V gene has CDR1 SGHRS and CDR2 YFSETQ. CDR3 amino acids: CASSGGDSLNTEAFF. The CDR3 region has the DNA TGCGCCAGCAGCGGGGGGGACAGCTTGAACACTGAAGCTTTCTTT.